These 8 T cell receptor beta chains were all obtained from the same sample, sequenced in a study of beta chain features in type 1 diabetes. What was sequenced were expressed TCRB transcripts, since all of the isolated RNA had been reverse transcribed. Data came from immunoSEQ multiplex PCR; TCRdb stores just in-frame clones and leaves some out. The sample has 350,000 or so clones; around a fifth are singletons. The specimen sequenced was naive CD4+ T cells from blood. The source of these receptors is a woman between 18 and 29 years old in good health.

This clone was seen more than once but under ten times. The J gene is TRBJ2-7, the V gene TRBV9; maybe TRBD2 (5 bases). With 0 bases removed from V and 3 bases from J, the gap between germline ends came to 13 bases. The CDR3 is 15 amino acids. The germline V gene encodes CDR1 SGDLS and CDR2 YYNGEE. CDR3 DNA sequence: TGTGCCAGCAGCGTAGGTCGCCGAGGGAACTACGAGCAGTACTTC. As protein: CASSVGRRGNYEQYF.

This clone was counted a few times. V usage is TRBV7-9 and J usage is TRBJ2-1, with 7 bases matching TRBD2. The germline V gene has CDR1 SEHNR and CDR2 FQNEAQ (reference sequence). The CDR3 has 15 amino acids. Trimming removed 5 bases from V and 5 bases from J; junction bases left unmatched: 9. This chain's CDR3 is CASSTVWRENNEQFF. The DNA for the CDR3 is TGTGCCAGCAGCACCGTCTGGCGGGAGAACAATGAGCAGTTCTTC.

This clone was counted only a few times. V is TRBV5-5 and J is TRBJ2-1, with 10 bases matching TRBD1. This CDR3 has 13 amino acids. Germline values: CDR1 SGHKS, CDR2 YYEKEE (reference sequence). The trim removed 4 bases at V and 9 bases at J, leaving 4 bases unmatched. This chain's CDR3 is CASSGRTGGEQFF. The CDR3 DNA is TGTGCCAGCAGCGGCCGGACAGGGGGTGAGCAGTTCTTC.

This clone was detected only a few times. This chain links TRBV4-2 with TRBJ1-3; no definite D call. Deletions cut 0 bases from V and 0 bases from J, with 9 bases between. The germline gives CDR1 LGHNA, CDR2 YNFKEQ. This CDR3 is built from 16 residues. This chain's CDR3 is CASSQDFASSGNTIYF. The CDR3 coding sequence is TGTGCCAGCAGCCAAGATTTCGCCAGCTCTGGAAACACCATATATTTT.

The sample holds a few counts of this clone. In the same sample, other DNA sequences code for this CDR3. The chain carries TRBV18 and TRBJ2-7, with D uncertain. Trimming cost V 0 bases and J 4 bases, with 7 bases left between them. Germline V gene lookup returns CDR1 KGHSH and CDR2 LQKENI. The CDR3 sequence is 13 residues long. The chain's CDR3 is CASSPPSVYEQYF. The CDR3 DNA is TGTGCCAGCTCACCACCCTCGGTGTACGAGCAGTACTTC.

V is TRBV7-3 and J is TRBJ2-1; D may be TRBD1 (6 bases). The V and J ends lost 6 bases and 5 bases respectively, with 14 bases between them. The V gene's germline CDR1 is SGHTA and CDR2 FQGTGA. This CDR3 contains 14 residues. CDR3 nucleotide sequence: TGTGCCAGCAGATTGACCGGGACAAACAATGAGCAGTTCTTC. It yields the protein CASRLTGTNNEQFF.

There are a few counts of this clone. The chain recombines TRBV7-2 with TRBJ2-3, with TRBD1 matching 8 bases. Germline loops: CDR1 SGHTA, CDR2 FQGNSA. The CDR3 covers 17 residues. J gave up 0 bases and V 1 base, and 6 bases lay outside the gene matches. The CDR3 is CASSLVGTGHSTDTQYF. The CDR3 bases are TGTGCCAGCAGCTTAGTCGGGACAGGACACAGCACAGATACGCAGTATTTT. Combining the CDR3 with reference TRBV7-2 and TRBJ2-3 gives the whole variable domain GAGVSQSPSNKVTEKGKDVELRCDPISGHTALYWYRQSLGQGLEFLIYFQGNSAPDKSGLPSDRFSAERTGGSVSTLTIQRTQQEDSAVYLCASSLVGTGHSTDTQYFGPGTRLTVL.

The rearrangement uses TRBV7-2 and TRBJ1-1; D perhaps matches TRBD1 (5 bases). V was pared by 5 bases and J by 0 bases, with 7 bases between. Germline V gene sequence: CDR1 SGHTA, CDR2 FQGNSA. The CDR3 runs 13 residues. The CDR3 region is CASSPQVNTEAFF. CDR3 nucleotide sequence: TGTGCCAGCAGCCCACAGGTGAACACTGAAGCTTTCTTT.